This record looks at one T cell receptor (beta chain) sequence and its context. After extraction with the RNeasy kit, about 0.45 to 1 ug of the RNA was reverse transcribed using random hexamers. Each CDR3 protein gets one entry after TCRdb re-called the immunoSEQ multiplex PCR reads with MiXCR. The sample carries over 95,000 distinct CDR3 sequences, 80% to 95% recorded once. This sample is drawn from a study of CD8 T cells in Susac syndrome. CDR1 and CDR2 from the germline V gene are MNHEY and SVGEGT. V lost 7 bases to trimming and J lost 3 bases, with 10 bases between them. The CDR3 extends over 12 amino acids.

V usage is TRBV6-2 or TRBV6-3 and J usage is TRBJ2-7; TRBD1 or TRBD2 may be the D gene (5 bases each). This clonotype originated in a human donor in good health. Sequencing was carried out using CD4+ T cells from PBMCs. The CDR3 coding sequence is TGTGCCAGCACCCAGGGAGACTACGAGCAGTACTTC. Translation gives CASTQGDYEQYF.